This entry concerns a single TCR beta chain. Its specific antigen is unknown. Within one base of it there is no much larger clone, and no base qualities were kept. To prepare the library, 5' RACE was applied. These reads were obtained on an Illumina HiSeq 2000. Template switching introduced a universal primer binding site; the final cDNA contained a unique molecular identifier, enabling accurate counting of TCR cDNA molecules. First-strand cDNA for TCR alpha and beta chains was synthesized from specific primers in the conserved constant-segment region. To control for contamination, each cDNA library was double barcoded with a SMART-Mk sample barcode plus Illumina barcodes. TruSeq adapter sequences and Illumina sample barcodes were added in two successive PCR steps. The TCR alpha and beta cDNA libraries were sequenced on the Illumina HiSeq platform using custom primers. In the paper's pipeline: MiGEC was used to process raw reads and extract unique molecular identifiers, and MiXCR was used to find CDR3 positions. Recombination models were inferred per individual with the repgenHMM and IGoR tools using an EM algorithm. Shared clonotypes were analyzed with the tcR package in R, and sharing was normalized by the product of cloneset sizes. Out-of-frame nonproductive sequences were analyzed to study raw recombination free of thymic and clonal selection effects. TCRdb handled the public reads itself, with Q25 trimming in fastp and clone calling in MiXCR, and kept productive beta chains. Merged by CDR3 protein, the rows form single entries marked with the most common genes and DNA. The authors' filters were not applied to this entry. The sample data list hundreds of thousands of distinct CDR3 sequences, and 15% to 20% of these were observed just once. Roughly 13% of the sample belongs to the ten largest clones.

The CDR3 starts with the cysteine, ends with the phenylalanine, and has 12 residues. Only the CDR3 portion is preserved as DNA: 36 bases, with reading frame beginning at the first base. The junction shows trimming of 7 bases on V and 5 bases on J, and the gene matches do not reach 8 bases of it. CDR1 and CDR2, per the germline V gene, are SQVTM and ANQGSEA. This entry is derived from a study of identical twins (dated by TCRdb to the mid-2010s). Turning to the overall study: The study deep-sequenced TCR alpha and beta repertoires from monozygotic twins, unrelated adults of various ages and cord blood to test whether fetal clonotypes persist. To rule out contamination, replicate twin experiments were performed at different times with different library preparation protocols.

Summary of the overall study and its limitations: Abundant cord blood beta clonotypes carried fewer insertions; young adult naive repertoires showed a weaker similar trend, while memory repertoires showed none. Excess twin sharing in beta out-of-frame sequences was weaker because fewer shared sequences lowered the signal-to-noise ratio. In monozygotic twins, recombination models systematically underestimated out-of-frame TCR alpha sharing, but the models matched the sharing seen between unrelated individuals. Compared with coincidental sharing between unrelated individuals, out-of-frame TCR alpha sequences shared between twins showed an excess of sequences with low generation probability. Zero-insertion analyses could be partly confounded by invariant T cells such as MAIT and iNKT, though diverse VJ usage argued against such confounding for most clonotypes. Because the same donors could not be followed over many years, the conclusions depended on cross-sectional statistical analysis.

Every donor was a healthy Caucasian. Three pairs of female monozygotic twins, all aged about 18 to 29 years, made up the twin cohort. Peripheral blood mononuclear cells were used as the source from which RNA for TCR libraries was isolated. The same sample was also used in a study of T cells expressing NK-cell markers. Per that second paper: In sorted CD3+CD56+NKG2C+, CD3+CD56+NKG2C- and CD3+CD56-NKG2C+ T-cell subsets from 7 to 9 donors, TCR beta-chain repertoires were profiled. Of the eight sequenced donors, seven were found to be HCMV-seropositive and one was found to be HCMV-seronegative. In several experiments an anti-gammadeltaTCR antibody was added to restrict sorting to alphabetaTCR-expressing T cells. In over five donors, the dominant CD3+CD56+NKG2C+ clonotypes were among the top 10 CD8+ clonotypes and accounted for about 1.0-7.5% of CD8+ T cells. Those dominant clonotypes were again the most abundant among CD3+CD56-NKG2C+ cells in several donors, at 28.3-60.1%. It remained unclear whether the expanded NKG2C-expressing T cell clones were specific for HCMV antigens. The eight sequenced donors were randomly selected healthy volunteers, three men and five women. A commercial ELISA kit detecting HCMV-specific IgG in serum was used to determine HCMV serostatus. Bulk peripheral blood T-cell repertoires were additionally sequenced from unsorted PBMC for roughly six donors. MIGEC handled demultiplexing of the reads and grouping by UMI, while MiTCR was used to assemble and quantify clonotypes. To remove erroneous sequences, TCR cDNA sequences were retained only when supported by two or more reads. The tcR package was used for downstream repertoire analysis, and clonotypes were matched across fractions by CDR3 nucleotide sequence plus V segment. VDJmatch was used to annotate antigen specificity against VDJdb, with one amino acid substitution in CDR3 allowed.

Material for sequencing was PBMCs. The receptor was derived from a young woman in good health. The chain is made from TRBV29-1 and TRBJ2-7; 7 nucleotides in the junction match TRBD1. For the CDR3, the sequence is CSAETGFHEQYF. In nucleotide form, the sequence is TGCAGCGCCGAGACAGGGTTCCACGAGCAGTACTTC.